This record concerns one T cell receptor beta chain sequence. This entry is derived from a study of blood T cell repertoires in COVID-19. Produced via immunoSEQ multiplex PCR; TCRdb's table is partial and in-frame only. The sample has some 80,000 clones, around 90% seen once. The CDR3 length is 12 residues. From germline, CDR1 is LNHDA and CDR2 SQIVND (reference sequence). Trimming took off 2 bases at V and 11 bases at J, with 12 bases between the two ends. The chain recombines TRBV19 with TRBJ1-1, with a possible D match to TRBD1 (6 bases). The source is a woman aged 80 or over with acute or convalescent COVID-19. The sample was peripheral blood. This CDR3 is CASSILQGAAFF. The CDR3 DNA reads TGTGCCAGTAGTATACTACAGGGAGCGGCTTTCTTT.